This T cell receptor beta chain was found in a study of cytomegalovirus exposure and HLA in healthy donors. Study results and caveats: Highest at DRB1 and lowest at HLA-C, TCR association rates differed among HLA loci in a later analysis.

The CDR3 sequence is 14 residues long. Trimming took 4 bases from V and 0 from J, leaving 6 bases between them. The germline V gene has CDR1 MNHNS and CDR2 SASEGT. The PCR contained 60 Vbeta and 13 Jbeta primers. Clones were read by immunoSEQ multiplex PCR, and TCRdb kept only the in-frame ones, dropping some. Here the sample spans some 240,000 clones, around 90% being singletons. Healthy bone marrow donors supplied every sample. On this clone itself: The antigen remains undetermined.

This TCR derives from a girl aged 2 to 10 in good health and CMV-seronegative. The sequenced sample was PBMCs. The J gene is TRBJ2-2, the V gene TRBV6-1, with a weak D call TRBD2 (5 bases). CDR3 region: CASSGGTNTGELFF. The CDR3 DNA follows: TGTGCCAGCAGTGGAGGGACGAACACCGGGGAGCTGTTTTTT.